The 32 T cell receptor beta chains presented below share a single source sample, sequenced in a study of CD8+CD57+ T cells in acquired aplastic anemia. Patients chosen for sequencing had shown CD8+CD57+ cell expansion by flow cytometry. The use of genomic DNA as template underpinned the TCR beta VDJ and CDR3 profiling. A single record per CDR3 protein comes from TCRdb applying MiXCR to the reads. The sample lists more than 95,000 distinct CDR3 sequences, less than 50% occurring once. Sequencing input: sorted CD4+, CD8+, or CD8+CD57+ T cells (not recorded which) from PBMCs. All receptors derive from a human donor with aplastic anemia.

Ten or more counts support this clonotype. The chain employs TRBV10-1 and TRBJ2-2; D is unclear. Looked up from germline, CDR1 is WNHNN and CDR2 is SYGVQD (reference sequence). The ends were cut back, 0 bases at V and 4 bases at J, with 3 bases in the middle. There are 13 residues in the CDR3. CDR3 in amino acids: CASSESGTGELFF. The DNA for the CDR3 is TGCGCCAGCAGTGAGTCGGGCACCGGGGAGCTGTTTTTT.

The gene calls are TRBV29-1 and TRBJ2-1; 12 nucleotides agree with TRBD2. The CDR3 runs 14 residues. Losses at the gene ends were 3 bases for V and 7 bases for J; bases not matched to a gene: 4. Germline CDR1 and CDR2: SQVTM and ANQGSEA. This CDR3 reads CSVDLTSGRNEQFF. CDR3 nucleotides: TGCAGCGTTGATTTAACTAGCGGGAGGAATGAGCAGTTCTTC.

This clonotype has at least ten counts. The chain carries TRBV6-5 and TRBJ1-1, with TRBD1 as a possible D gene (5 bases). Per germline, CDR1 MNHEY and CDR2 SVGAGI. Deletions cut 2 bases from V and 2 bases from J, with 6 bases between. This CDR3 contains 13 residues. The CDR3 here is CASSYDSNTEAFF. The CDR3 nucleotides are TGTGCCAGCAGTTACGACAGCAACACTGAAGCTTTCTTT.

This clonotype was recorded many times. Possible read error: a much larger clone is one base away. The V call is TRBV11-2, the J call TRBJ2-7; a weak D match, TRBD1 (6 bases). CDR3 size: 16 residues. Looked up from germline, CDR1 is SGHAT and CDR2 is FQNNGV. The CDR3 nucleotides are TGTGCCAGCAGTTCCCCGACCGGGACACCAAGCTACGGGCAGTACTTC. Its protein product is CASSSPTGTPSYGQYF.

V gene TRBV20-1 combines with J gene TRBJ1-2, with D uncertain. Germline CDR1 and CDR2: DFQATT and SNEGSKA (reference sequence). The CDR3 has 12 residues. CDR3 in amino acids: CSVSTQNYGYTF. The CDR3 nucleotides are TGCAGCGTTTCGACCCAGAACTATGGCTACACCTTC.

This clonotype was observed a few times. The junction does not match germline at one end; this may be a read error. The CDR3 nucleotides are TGTGCCGGCAGCTTAGAACGTGTCGTTGGTGGCCACACCTTC. Translating gives CAGSLERVVGGHTF. The rearrangement joins TRBV7-2 to TRBJ1-2; D is unresolved. CDR3 length: 14 residues. Per the germline V gene, CDR1 is SGHTA and CDR2 is FQGNSA.

This clonotype was found many times. The V and J genes are TRBV24-1 and TRBJ2-7, with D hard to call. Trimming took off 3 bases at V and 4 bases at J, with 9 bases between the two ends. The CDR3 totals 13 residues. Germline-derived CDR1 and CDR2 are KGHDR and SFDVKD. Here the CDR3 DNA reads TGTGCCACCAGTGATGCAGGATCTTACGAGCAGTACTTC. Translating gives CATSDAGSYEQYF.

The chain links TRBV24-1 to TRBJ2-5, with D possibly matching TRBD2 (7 bases). Per the germline V gene, CDR1 is KGHDR and CDR2 is SFDVKD. The CDR3 loop spans 13 amino acids. The CDR3 here is CLLSGGARETQYF. DNA of the CDR3: TGTCTATTAAGTGGGGGGGCCAGGGAGACCCAGTACTTC.

This clonotype was seen ten or more times. This chain connects TRBV14 to TRBJ2-5; a possible D gene is TRBD2 (5 bases). The germline gives CDR1 SGHDN, CDR2 FVKESK. This CDR3 region has 13 residues. V gave up 1 base and J gave up 6 bases, with 9 bases separating them. Here the CDR3 DNA reads TGTGCCAGCAGCCAAGGGGAGAGAAAGACCCAGTACTTC. Amino acids: CASSQGERKTQYF.

This clonotype was seen repeatedly, ten times or more. This chain links TRBV7-8 with TRBJ2-5; 11 nucleotides agree with TRBD1. With 1 base clipped from V and 6 bases from J, the junction kept 7 bases outside the gene matches. Germline values: CDR1 SGHVS, CDR2 FQNEAQ. CDR3 length: 16 residues. This chain's CDR3 is CASSLVRTGGVKTQYF. The DNA for the CDR3 is TGTGCCAGCAGCTTAGTTCGGACAGGGGGCGTTAAGACCCAGTACTTC.

The chain is built from TRBV7-2 and TRBJ1-5; a weak D match, TRBD1 (5 bases). Germline lookup yields CDR1 SGHTA and CDR2 FQGNSA. This CDR3 has 15 residues. The V and J ends lost 5 bases and 0 bases respectively, with 11 bases between them. CDR3 coding DNA: TGTGCCAGCAGCCAACGGGGCTATAGCAATCAGCCCCAGCATTTT. This translates into CASSQRGYSNQPQHF. Complete variable domain (other parts from reference TRBV7-2 and TRBJ1-5): GAGVSQSPSNKVTEKGKDVELRCDPISGHTALYWYRQSLGQGLEFLIYFQGNSAPDKSGLPSDRFSAERTGGSVSTLTIQRTQQEDSAVYLCASSQRGYSNQPQHFGDGTRLSIL.

V and J are TRBV2 and TRBJ2-5; 8 bases line up with TRBD2. The ends lost 7 bases at V and 2 bases at J; junction bases unmatched: 9. The germline gives CDR1 SNHLY, CDR2 FYNNEI. This CDR3 spans 15 amino acids. This chain's CDR3 is CASIDRLAGQETQYF. The CDR3 DNA is TGTGCCAGCATTGACAGGCTAGCGGGTCAAGAGACCCAGTACTTC.

The rearrangement joins TRBV2 to TRBJ2-7; TRBD1 matches at 7 bases. The germline V gene encodes CDR1 SNHLY and CDR2 FYNNEI. V gave up 6 bases and J gave up 2 bases; unmatched junction bases: 4. This CDR3 has 13 residues. The chain's CDR3 is CASSDRVTYEQYV. In DNA, the CDR3 is TGTGCCAGCAGCGACAGGGTCACCTACGAGCAGTACGTC.

This clonotype showed up just a few times. The chain employs TRBV6-1 and TRBJ2-7; D possibly uses TRBD1 or TRBD2 (5 bases each). In germline, CDR1 is MNHNS, CDR2 SASEGT. The length of the CDR3 is 18 residues. V lost 7 bases, J lost 0 bases, and 25 bases lay in between. This chain's CDR3 is CASTPSRGATASSYEQYF. The CDR3 DNA sequence: TGTGCCAGCACCCCAAGTAGAGGGGCCACCGCAAGCTCCTACGAGCAGTACTTC.

This clonotype was detected many times. The chain combines TRBV5-4 with TRBJ1-5; the D gene is possibly TRBD1 (6 bases). V was pared by 3 bases and J by 5 bases, with 21 bases between. CDR3 length: 17 residues. Germline CDR1 is SGHNT and CDR2 is YYREEE (reference sequence). The CDR3 loop reads CASSYKGQGMGDQPQHF. The CDR3 region has the DNA TGTGCCAGCAGCTACAAGGGGCAGGGGATGGGTGATCAGCCCCAGCATTTT.

The DNA of the CDR3 is TGCAGCGTTGTCGGACAGTACACAGATACGCAGTATTTT. Protein product: CSVVGQYTDTQYF. The V gene is TRBV29-1, the J gene TRBJ2-3; possible D gene TRBD1, 6 bases. Trimming took off 4 bases at V and 2 bases at J, with 10 bases between the two ends. The CDR3 sequence is 13 residues long. Germline assignment: CDR1 SQVTM and CDR2 ANQGSEA.

The chain recombines TRBV24-1 with TRBJ1-3; D gene unclear. The CDR3 contains 13 residues. Germline V gene sequence: CDR1 KGHDR, CDR2 SFDVKD. V dropped 4 bases and J dropped 4 bases, with 7 bases sitting between them. CDR3 protein: CATSEGIGNTIYF. DNA for the CDR3: TGTGCCACCAGTGAAGGGATCGGAAACACCATATATTTT.

This clonotype was counted at least ten times. The chain joins TRBV6-5 to TRBJ1-2, with TRBD1 as a possible D gene (5 bases). Germline V CDR1 and CDR2: MNHEY, SVGAGI. CDR3 length equals 14 residues. Trimming pared 4 bases from V and 0 bases from J, leaving 9 bases between. The CDR3 DNA follows: TGTGCCAGCAGTTCCCAGGGCACTAACTATGGCTACACCTTC. Translating it yields CASSSQGTNYGYTF.

This chain links TRBV20-1 with TRBJ2-5, with TRBD2 matching over 7 bases. Germline assignment: CDR1 DFQATT and CDR2 SNEGSKA (reference sequence). V was pared by 6 bases and J by 7 bases, with 14 bases of the junction left unmatched. The length of the CDR3 is 14 residues. CDR3 amino acids: CSALTSGEARTQYF. CDR3 DNA: TGCAGTGCCCTGACAAGCGGGGAGGCCAGGACCCAGTACTTC.

This clonotype was detected only a few times. The chain couples TRBV9 to TRBJ1-3; D uncertain. This CDR3 region has 12 residues. Germline V gene sequence: CDR1 SGDLS, CDR2 YYNGEE. V was trimmed by 0 bases and J by 8 bases, leaving 6 bases between them. This chain's CDR3 is CASSVETDTIYF. The CDR3 DNA sequence: TGTGCCAGCAGCGTAGAGACGGACACCATATATTTT. The full variable domain, completed using reference TRBV9 and TRBJ1-3, is DSGVTQTPKHLITATGQRVTLRCSPRSGDLSVYWYQQSLDQGLQFLIQYYNGEERAKGNILERFSAQQFPDLHSELNLSSLELGDSALYFCASSVETDTIYFGEGSWLTVV.

This clonotype showed up many times. This chain uses TRBV6-5 with TRBJ1-1; the D gene is possibly TRBD1 (6 bases). Between the trimmed V and J ends, which lost 7 bases and 2 bases, there was a span of 14 bases. The CDR3 loop spans 14 amino acids. Germline CDR1 reads MNHEY; CDR2 reads SVGAGI. The CDR3, as DNA: TGTGCCAGCATGACGGGACAAACCAACACTGAAGCTTTCTTT. Translating gives CASMTGQTNTEAFF.

This chain links TRBV3-1 with TRBJ2-5, with D possibly matching TRBD2 (6 bases). The CDR3 runs 15 residues. Trimming shortened V by 6 bases and J by 3 bases, and 17 bases separated the two germline ends. Germline V gene data show CDR1 as LGHDT and CDR2 as YNNKEL (reference sequence). The CDR3 loop reads CASSETLWGEETQYF. In DNA form, the CDR3 reads TGTGCCAGCAGTGAAACCCTATGGGGGGAAGAGACCCAGTACTTC.

This sequence joins TRBV20-1 and TRBJ1-4, with 9 bases lining up with TRBD1. V lost 0 bases, J lost 7 bases, and 3 bases stayed unmatched. This CDR3 contains 14 residues. The V gene's germline CDR1 is DFQATT and CDR2 SNEGSKA (reference sequence). The CDR3 DNA reads TGCAGTGCTAGAGAGGGACAGGGCTCTGAAAAACTGTTTTTT. Encoded protein: CSAREGQGSEKLFF.

V usage is TRBV11-1 and J usage is TRBJ2-3; the match to TRBD2 covers 10 bases. Germline V CDR1 and CDR2: SGHAT, FQDESV (reference sequence). CDR3 length: 15 amino acids. Trimming cost V 5 bases and J 2 bases; bases outside gene matches: 4. The CDR3 sequence: CASSISGGDTDTQYF. The CDR3 DNA reads TGTGCCAGCAGCATAAGCGGGGGGGACACAGATACGCAGTATTTT.

Only a few counts were recorded for this clonotype. The chain carries TRBV20-1 and TRBJ2-3; 8 bases map to TRBD1. Per the germline V gene, CDR1 is DFQATT and CDR2 is SNEGSKA (reference sequence). The CDR3 runs to 14 residues. J lost 1 base, V lost 6 bases, and 6 bases had no gene match. CDR3 loop: CSAPGGAGTDTQYF. For the CDR3, the DNA is TGCAGTGCACCAGGGGGCGCGGGCACAGATACGCAGTATTTT.

This clonotype was observed many times. V gene TRBV7-3 combines with J gene TRBJ2-3; no firm D call. The CDR3 runs 13 residues. V shed 0 bases and J shed 4 bases, with 5 bases lying between them. CDR1 and CDR2 from the germline V gene are SGHTA and FQGTGA. This CDR3 is CASSLTGPDTQYF. The DNA for the CDR3 is TGTGCCAGCAGCTTAACGGGTCCAGATACGCAGTATTTT. Full variable domain (missing parts from reference TRBV7-3 and TRBJ2-3): GAGVSQTPSNKVTEKGKYVELRCDPISGHTALYWYRQSLGQGPEFLIYFQGTGAADDSGLPNDRFFAVRPEGSVSTLKIQRTERGDSAVYLCASSLTGPDTQYFGPGTRLTVL.

The chain recombines TRBV15 with TRBJ1-5; D gene ambiguous. CDR1 is LNHNV and CDR2 is YYDKDF in the germline V gene (reference sequence). The CDR3 runs 14 residues. The germline V and J ends were trimmed by 0 bases and 6 bases, with 9 bases remaining between them. The CDR3 DNA reads TGTGCCACCAGCAGAGACAGCGCCGGTCAGCCCCAGCATTTT. Amino acids: CATSRDSAGQPQHF.

This clonotype was seen a few times. This chain joins TRBV24-1 and TRBJ2-2; D unclear. Germline CDR1 and CDR2: KGHDR and SFDVKD. The ends were cut back, 3 bases at V and 6 bases at J, with 4 bases in the middle. The CDR3 extends over 12 amino acids. The CDR3 is CATSDMAGELFF. Written as DNA, the CDR3 is TGTGCCACCAGTGATATGGCCGGGGAGCTGTTTTTT.

This clonotype came up many times. The chain links TRBV24-1 to TRBJ2-3, with TRBD1 as a possible D gene (5 bases). CDR1 and CDR2 (germline): KGHDR, SFDVKD. This CDR3 has 15 amino acids. V was trimmed by 3 bases and J by 2 bases, leaving 11 bases between them. This CDR3 is CATSDGVGLTDTQYF. For the CDR3, the DNA is TGTGCCACCAGTGATGGGGTGGGGCTCACAGATACGCAGTATTTT.

This clonotype was seen repeatedly, ten times or more. The V and J genes are TRBV7-2 and TRBJ2-3, with 10 bases identical to TRBD2. V shed 4 bases, J shed 9 bases, and the junction held 4 bases outside the gene matches. CDR1 is SGHTA, CDR2 FQGNSA, per germline. The CDR3 totals 13 residues. CDR3: CASSYDSGGTQYF. Here the CDR3 DNA reads TGTGCCAGCAGCTATGATAGCGGGGGGACGCAGTATTTT. Drawing the rest from reference TRBV7-2 and TRBJ2-3, the complete variable domain is GAGVSQSPSNKVTEKGKDVELRCDPISGHTALYWYRQSLGQGLEFLIYFQGNSAPDKSGLPSDRFSAERTGGSVSTLTIQRTQQEDSAVYLCASSYDSGGTQYFGPGTRLTVL.

The table lists this clonotype with a few counts. The chain joins TRBV4-2 to TRBJ2-3; TRBD2 might be the D (5 bases). Trimming removed 0 bases from V and 2 bases from J, with 15 bases in between. The germline gives CDR1 LGHNA, CDR2 YNFKEQ. This CDR3 has 17 residues. The CDR3 region has the DNA TGTGCCAGCAGCCAAGAAAATATAAGACTACTCACAGATACGCAGTATTTT. It codes for CASSQENIRLLTDTQYF.

This chain uses TRBV20-1 with TRBJ2-1; D call uncertain. V lost 5 bases, J lost 2 bases, and 16 bases lay in between. The germline CDR1 and CDR2 sequences are DFQATT and SNEGSKA (reference sequence). This CDR3 comprises 15 residues. CDR3 coding DNA: TGCAGTGCTCCCGACTTCCAGCGAGCCTACAATGAGCAGTTCTTC. Translation: CSAPDFQRAYNEQFF.